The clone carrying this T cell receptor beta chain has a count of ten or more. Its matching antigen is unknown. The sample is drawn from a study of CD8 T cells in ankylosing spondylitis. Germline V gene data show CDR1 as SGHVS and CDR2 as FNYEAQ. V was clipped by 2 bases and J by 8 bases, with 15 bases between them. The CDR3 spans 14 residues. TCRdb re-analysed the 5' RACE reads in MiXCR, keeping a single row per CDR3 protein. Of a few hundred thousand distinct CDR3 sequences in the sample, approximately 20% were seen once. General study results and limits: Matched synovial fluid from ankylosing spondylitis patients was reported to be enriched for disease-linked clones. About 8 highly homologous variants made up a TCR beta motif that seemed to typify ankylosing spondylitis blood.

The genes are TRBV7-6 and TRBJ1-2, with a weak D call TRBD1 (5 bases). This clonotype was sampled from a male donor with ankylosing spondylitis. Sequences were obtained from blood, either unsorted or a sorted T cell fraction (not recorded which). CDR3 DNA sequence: TGTGCCAGCAGCTTAATCGGGCAGGGTGGGGGCTACACCTTC. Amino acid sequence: CASSLIGQGGGYTF.